This entry lists 6 T cell receptor beta chains sequenced from one sample in a study of human T cells and chemical hapten exposure. Time point: patch test 2, 6 weeks after DPC sensitization. Treatment meaning: therapeutic diphenylcyclopropenone sensitization with weekly scalp DPC. TCRdb processed the RACE reads anew with MiXCR; each CDR3 protein has one entry. The data show approximately 91,000 distinct CDR3 sequences, 11% seen once. Sequencing used whole blood, obtained in connection with sensitization to the hapten diphenylcyclopropenone (DPC). These receptors came from a man younger than 35 with alopecia areata. Some clones in this sample may be carry-over from other donors' samples.

In its sample, this clonotype was seen a few times. The chain joins TRBV11-2 to TRBJ2-5; 7 positions agree with TRBD2. Germline V gene lookup returns CDR1 SGHAT and CDR2 FQNNGV. This CDR3 spans 15 amino acids. The ends lost 5 bases at V and 1 base at J; junction bases unmatched: 7. The CDR3 reads CASSPLGGVQETQYF. In DNA, the CDR3 is TGTGCCAGCAGCCCATTGGGAGGGGTCCAAGAGACCCAGTACTTC.

This clonotype was seen more than once but under ten times. The chain couples TRBV5-1 to TRBJ2-7; 8 nucleotides agree with TRBD1. The germline V gene encodes CDR1 SGHRS and CDR2 YFSETQ. V trimming: 0 bases; J trimming: 4 bases; junction bases outside the gene matches: 6. The CDR3 is made up of 15 amino acids. CDR3 protein: CASSLVSDRVYEQYF. The CDR3 DNA is TGCGCCAGCAGCTTGGTTTCGGACAGGGTTTACGAGCAGTACTTC. The full variable domain, with the rest looked up from reference TRBV5-1 and TRBJ2-7, is KAGVTQTPRYLIKTRGQQVTLSCSPISGHRSVSWYQQTPGQGLQFLFEYFSETQRNKGNFPGRFSGRQFSNSRSEMNVSTLELGDSALYLCASSLVSDRVYEQYFGPGTRLTVT.

V usage is TRBV10-3 and J usage is TRBJ2-5, with TRBD2 as a possible D gene (5 bases). This CDR3 has 13 amino acids. V was pared by 4 bases and J by 5 bases, with 11 bases between. The germline gives CDR1 ENHRY, CDR2 SYGVKD. CDR3 residues: CAISVSSGETQYF. CDR3 bases: TGTGCCATCAGTGTTTCCTCGGGGGAGACCCAGTACTTC.

This clonotype was found a few times. The V call is TRBV12-3 or TRBV12-4, the J call TRBJ2-5; TRBD2 is a possible D gene (6 bases). V lost 6 bases and J lost 3, with 17 bases in between. This CDR3 is built from 15 residues. The DNA of the CDR3 is TGTGCCAGCAGAGACCTAGGGACTCATGAAGAGACCCAGTACTTC. Translation: CASRDLGTHEETQYF.

This clonotype was counted at least ten times. This rearrangement joins TRBV7-9 to TRBJ2-2; tentatively, D is TRBD1 or TRBD2 (6 bases each). Germline CDR1 and CDR2: SEHNR and FQNEAQ (reference sequence). V shed 7 bases and J shed 5 bases, with 20 bases lying between them. This CDR3 contains 16 residues. The CDR3 is CASTPITTGGTGELFF. DNA of the CDR3: TGTGCCAGCACACCTATAACGACAGGAGGGACCGGGGAGCTGTTTTTT.

This clonotype was recorded a few times. This chain joins TRBV5-1 and TRBJ2-5; perhaps TRBD1 as D (6 bases). V lost 3 bases, J lost 1 base, and 16 bases lay in between. CDR3 length equals 16 residues. CDR1 is SGHRS, CDR2 YFSETQ, per germline. CDR3 in amino acids: CASSSRGRTFQETQYF. The CDR3 DNA follows: TGCGCCAGCAGCTCCAGGGGACGGACCTTCCAAGAGACCCAGTACTTC.